This T cell receptor (beta chain) originates from a study of CD8 T cells in ankylosing spondylitis. The study's findings and limits: Blood of patients with ankylosing spondylitis appeared to be characterized by a TCR beta motif of eight highly homologous variants.

This clonotype was observed a few times. Antigen specificity is unknown. The CDR3 covers 14 residues. Germline values: CDR1 SNHLY, CDR2 FYNNEI. With 5 bases removed from V and 0 bases from J, the gap between germline ends came to 8 bases. Using quantitative 5'-RACE with molecular barcodes, the authors made TCR beta libraries. Using its own MiXCR run on the 5' RACE reads, TCRdb lists one record per CDR3 protein. The table shows about 260,000 distinct CDR3 sequences, with 20% occurring only once. V usage is TRBV2 and J usage is TRBJ1-5, with D tentatively TRBD1 (6 bases). The sequence was collected from a male donor with ankylosing spondylitis or in good health (not recorded which). What was sequenced was blood, either unsorted or a sorted T cell fraction (not recorded which). CDR3 DNA sequence: TGTGCCAGCAGTAGGACAGTTAGCAATCAGCCCCAGCATTTT. It specifies CASSRTVSNQPQHF.